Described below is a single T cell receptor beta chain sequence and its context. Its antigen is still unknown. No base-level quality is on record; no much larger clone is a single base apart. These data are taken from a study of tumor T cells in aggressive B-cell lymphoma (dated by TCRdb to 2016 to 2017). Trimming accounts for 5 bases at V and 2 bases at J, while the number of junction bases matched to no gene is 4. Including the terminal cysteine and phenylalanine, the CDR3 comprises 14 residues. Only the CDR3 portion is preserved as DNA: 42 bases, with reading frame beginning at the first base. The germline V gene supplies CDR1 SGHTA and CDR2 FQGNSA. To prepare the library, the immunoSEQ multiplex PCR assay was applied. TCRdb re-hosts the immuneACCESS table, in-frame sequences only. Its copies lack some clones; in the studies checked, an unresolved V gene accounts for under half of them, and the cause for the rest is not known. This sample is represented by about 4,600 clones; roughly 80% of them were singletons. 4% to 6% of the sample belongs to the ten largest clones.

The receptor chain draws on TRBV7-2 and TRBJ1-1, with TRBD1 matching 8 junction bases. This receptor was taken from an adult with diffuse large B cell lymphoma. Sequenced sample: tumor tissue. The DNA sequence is TGTGCCAGCAGCCTTACAGGGGGTAACACTGAAGCTTTCTTT. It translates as CASSLTGGNTEAFF. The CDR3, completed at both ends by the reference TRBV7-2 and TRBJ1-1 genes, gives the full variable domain GAGVSQSPSNKVTEKGKDVELRCDPISGHTALYWYRQSLGQGLEFLIYFQGNSAPDKSGLPSDRFSAERTGGSVSTLTIQRTQQEDSAVYLCASSLTGGNTEAFFGQGTRLTVV.